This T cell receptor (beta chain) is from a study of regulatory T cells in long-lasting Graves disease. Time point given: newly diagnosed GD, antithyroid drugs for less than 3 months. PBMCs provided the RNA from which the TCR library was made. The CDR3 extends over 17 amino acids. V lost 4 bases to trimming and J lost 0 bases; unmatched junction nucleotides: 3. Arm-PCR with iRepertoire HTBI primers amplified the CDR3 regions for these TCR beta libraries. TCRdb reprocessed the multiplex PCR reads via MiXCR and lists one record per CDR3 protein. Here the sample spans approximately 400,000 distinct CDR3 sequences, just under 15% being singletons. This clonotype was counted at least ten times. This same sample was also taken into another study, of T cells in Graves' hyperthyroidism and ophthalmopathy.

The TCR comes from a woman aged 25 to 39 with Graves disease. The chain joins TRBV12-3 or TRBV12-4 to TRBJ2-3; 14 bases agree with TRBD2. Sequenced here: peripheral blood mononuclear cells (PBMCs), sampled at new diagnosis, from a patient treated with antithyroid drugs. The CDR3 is CASSSGLAGDSTDTQYF. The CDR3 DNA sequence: TGTGCCAGCAGTTCGGGACTAGCGGGAGACAGCACAGATACGCAGTATTTT.